A single sample gave rise to the 24 T cell receptor beta chains below, sequenced in a study of shared clonotypes between healthy human individuals. The data were produced by immunoSEQ multiplex PCR, yet TCRdb's version contains in-frame clones alone and is incomplete. Of 2.3 million or so clones listed, over 90% are singletons. Sequencing was carried out using naive CD4+ T cells from PBMCs. The subset was: CD45RA+ positively selected. These receptors were obtained from a man aged 18 to 30 in good health. Some clones in this sample may be carry-over from other donors' samples.

This clone was counted a few times. The chain employs TRBV18 and TRBJ2-1; 12 bases match TRBD2. The J segment lost 9 bases and the V segment lost 0 bases, leaving 6 bases of the junction unmatched. There are 16 residues in the CDR3. CDR1 is KGHSH, CDR2 LQKENI, per germline. The CDR3 nucleotides read TGTGCCAGCTCACCACCGACTAGCGGGAGCACTGGTGAGCAGTTCTTC. This sequence encodes CASSPPTSGSTGEQFF.

J is TRBJ1-5 and V is TRBV10-2, with D unclear. In germline, CDR1 is WSHSY, CDR2 SAAADI. The V end was cut by 5 bases, the J end by 3 bases, with 11 bases between. This CDR3 has 14 residues. Written as DNA, the CDR3 is TGCGCCAGCAGTTCTACGTCTACCAATCAGCCCCAGCATTTT. Translation gives CASSSTSTNQPQHF.

The V gene is TRBV2, the J gene TRBJ2-7, with a possible D match to TRBD2 (6 bases). Trimming removed 8 bases from V and 5 bases from J, with 19 bases in between. The CDR3 totals 14 residues. Germline-derived CDR1 and CDR2 are SNHLY and FYNNEI. The CDR3: CASDQGLPGNEQYF. Here the CDR3 DNA reads TGTGCCAGCGACCAGGGACTCCCCGGGAACGAGCAGTACTTC.

This clone turned up a few times. The V call is TRBV25-1, the J call TRBJ1-2; TRBD1 is a possible D gene (5 bases). CDR3 length: 14 amino acids. V lost 6 bases and J lost 7, with 18 bases in between. Germline V CDR1 and CDR2: MGHDK, SYGVNS. CDR3 nucleotide sequence: TGTGCCAGCAGCAGTCTCGCCAGGGAGGGTGGCTACACCTTC. This sequence encodes CASSSLAREGGYTF.

The chain has TRBV19 and TRBJ2-1, with 8 bases lining up with TRBD2. The germline CDR1 and CDR2 sequences are LNHDA and SQIVND (reference sequence). The J segment lost 2 bases and the V segment lost 4 bases, leaving 1 base of the junction unmatched. The CDR3 sequence is 14 residues long. CDR3 coding DNA: TGTGCCAGTAGTAGTAGCGGGACCTACAATGAGCAGTTCTTC. This encodes CASSSSGTYNEQFF.

The chain joins TRBV7-9 to TRBJ2-5; D perhaps matches TRBD1 (6 bases). Germline V gene lookup returns CDR1 SEHNR and CDR2 FQNEAQ (reference sequence). Trimming pared 3 bases from V and 2 bases from J, leaving 13 bases between. The length of the CDR3 is 15 residues. The CDR3 sequence is CASSFEQGYQETQYF. The CDR3 coding sequence is TGTGCCAGCAGCTTTGAGCAGGGGTATCAAGAGACCCAGTACTTC.

This clone was seen a single time. V usage is TRBV14 and J usage is TRBJ2-2, with a possible D match to TRBD1 (5 bases). This CDR3 contains 16 residues. Trimming shortened V by 2 bases and J by 4 bases, and 14 bases separated the two germline ends. Per the germline V gene, CDR1 is SGHDN and CDR2 is FVKESK. CDR3 region: CASSQPGRGVTGELFF. Written as DNA, the CDR3 is TGTGCCAGCAGCCAACCAGGGCGCGGCGTCACCGGGGAGCTGTTTTTT.

This chain joins TRBV6-5 and TRBJ2-7, with 8 nucleotides matching TRBD1. Germline V CDR1 and CDR2: MNHEY, SVGAGI. Losses at the gene ends were 6 bases for V and 3 bases for J; bases not matched to a gene: 10. The CDR3 covers 15 residues. The CDR3 sequence: CASRGSGGANYEQYF. CDR3 nucleotide sequence: TGTGCCAGCAGGGGATCAGGGGGCGCGAACTACGAGCAGTACTTC.

This rearrangement joins TRBV4-2 to TRBJ2-7; tentatively, D is TRBD1 (5 bases). Germline assignment: CDR1 LGHNA and CDR2 YNFKEQ. With 0 bases removed from V and 3 bases from J, the gap between germline ends came to 9 bases. The CDR3 loop spans 14 amino acids. Here the CDR3 reads CASSQDRVGYEQYF. CDR3 nucleotide sequence: TGTGCCAGCAGCCAAGACAGGGTCGGCTACGAGCAGTACTTC.

This chain joins TRBV5-1 and TRBJ2-5; D not resolved. With the DNA end fitting TRBJ2-7 better, the J assignment may be wrong. Looked up from germline, CDR1 is SGHRS and CDR2 is YFSETQ. The CDR3 is 11 residues long. The DNA of the CDR3 is TGCGCCAGCAGCACTGGCTACGAGCAGTACTTC. Amino acid sequence: CASSTGYEQYF.

J is TRBJ1-1 and V is TRBV7-3, with TRBD1 matching over 10 bases. The CDR3 is 15 amino acids. The trim removed 5 bases at V and 11 bases at J, leaving 14 bases unmatched. Germline values: CDR1 SGHTA, CDR2 FQGTGA. The CDR3 spells CASSPQGTGDTGAFF. CDR3 DNA: TGTGCCAGCAGCCCCCAGGGGACAGGGGACACTGGGGCTTTCTTT.

Comments on this clone: Distinct nucleotide sequences in the sample also encode this CDR3. The chain combines TRBV9 with TRBJ2-5; 8 bases are a match to TRBD1. There are 14 residues in the CDR3. Germline lookup yields CDR1 SGDLS and CDR2 YYNGEE. J lost 1 base, V lost 3 bases, and 2 bases had no gene match. The CDR3 spells CASSATGAQETQYF. CDR3 DNA: TGTGCCAGCAGCGCGACAGGGGCCCAAGAGACCCAGTACTTC.

The chain has TRBV7-2 and TRBJ2-5; 9 bases agree with TRBD2. V trimming: 6 bases; J trimming: 5 bases; junction bases outside the gene matches: 10. Germline V lookup: CDR1 SGHTA, CDR2 FQGNSA. This CDR3 contains 15 residues. The CDR3 coding sequence is TGTGCCAGCAGTCGGATAGCGGGAGTAGGGGAGACCCAGTACTTC. Translated: CASSRIAGVGETQYF.

The J gene is TRBJ2-7, the V gene TRBV28, with a tentative D call TRBD2 (6 bases). The CDR3 has 14 amino acids. Trimming left V 6 bases short and J 3 bases short, with 15 bases between. CDR1 is MDHEN and CDR2 is SYDVKM in the germline V gene. In DNA, the CDR3 is TGTGCCAGCAGCCCAGAGACTAGTCTCTACGAGCAGTACTTC. Residues: CASSPETSLYEQYF.

This chain connects TRBV11-2 to TRBJ2-7; a weak D match, TRBD2 (6 bases). The CDR3 is made up of 15 amino acids. The germline V and J ends were trimmed by 1 base and 6 bases, with 16 bases remaining between them. CDR1 and CDR2 from the germline V gene are SGHAT and FQNNGV. The CDR3 sequence: CASSLGTRGGTEQYF. The CDR3 DNA follows: TGTGCCAGCAGCTTAGGAACCCGAGGAGGGACCGAGCAGTACTTC.

The J gene is TRBJ1-2, the V gene TRBV5-1; maybe TRBD1 (5 bases). CDR1 and CDR2 from the germline V gene are SGHRS and YFSETQ. The CDR3 totals 13 residues. The V and J ends lost 4 bases and 1 base respectively, with 8 bases between them. The CDR3 DNA reads TGCGCCAGCAGCCGGGGGGGTAACTATGGCTACACCTTC. Translating gives CASSRGGNYGYTF. Looking up the rest from reference TRBV5-1 and TRBJ1-2 gives the full variable domain: KAGVTQTPRYLIKTRGQQVTLSCSPISGHRSVSWYQQTPGQGLQFLFEYFSETQRNKGNFPGRFSGRQFSNSRSEMNVSTLELGDSALYLCASSRGGNYGYTFGSGTRLTVV.

The chain carries TRBV7-9 and TRBJ1-5; tentative D call: TRBD1 (5 bases). The CDR3 spans 16 residues. Per the germline V gene, CDR1 is SEHNR and CDR2 is FQNEAQ (reference sequence). Trimming took 1 base from V and 5 from J, leaving 15 bases between them. The CDR3 protein is CASSLGFGAPDQPQHF. The CDR3 DNA sequence: TGTGCCAGCAGCTTAGGCTTCGGGGCCCCAGATCAGCCCCAGCATTTT.

CDR3 amino acids: CASSTSTDTQYF. CDR3 sequence (DNA): TGCGCCAGCAGCACATCCACAGATACGCAGTATTTT. V is TRBV4-1 and J is TRBJ2-3; unclear D gene. Germline V gene sequence: CDR1 MGHRA, CDR2 YSYEKL. Trimming took 5 bases from V and 2 from J, leaving 5 bases between them. The CDR3 has 12 residues.

This clone came up once. This chain uses TRBV6-6 with TRBJ1-4; the D is unclear. Germline-derived CDR1 and CDR2 are MNHNY and SVGAGI (reference sequence). This CDR3 has 15 residues. Trimming removed 5 bases from V and 8 bases from J, with 18 bases in between. As DNA, the CDR3 is TGTGCCAGCAGTACCCGCAGGTCTCTAAGAGAAAAACTGTTTTTT. Its translation: CASSTRRSLREKLFF.

The J gene is TRBJ1-1, the V gene TRBV18; tentatively, D is TRBD1 (6 bases). Trimming cost V 1 base and J 4 bases, with 16 bases left between them. Germline CDR1 and CDR2: KGHSH and LQKENI. CDR3 length equals 16 residues. CDR3 amino acids: CASSPQAGAQGTEAFF. CDR3 sequence (DNA): TGTGCCAGCTCACCACAAGCGGGGGCGCAGGGCACTGAAGCTTTCTTT.

The V and J genes are TRBV15 and TRBJ2-5, with no clear D. CDR3 length equals 18 residues. V lost 3 bases to trimming and J lost 4 bases, with 24 bases between them. Germline V gene sequence: CDR1 LNHNV, CDR2 YYDKDF (reference sequence). The CDR3: CATSRETPRRITLETQYF. DNA of the CDR3: TGTGCCACCAGCAGGGAAACCCCCCGGCGGATTACTCTAGAGACCCAGTACTTC. The full variable domain, in which reference TRBV15 and TRBJ2-5 provide the parts outside the CDR3, is DAMVIQNPRYQVTQFGKPVTLSCSQTLNHNVMYWYQQKSSQAPKLLFHYYDKDFNNEADTPDNFQSRRPNTSFCFLDIRSPGLGDTAMYLCATSRETPRRITLETQYFGPGTRLLVL.

J is TRBJ2-7 and V is TRBV5-5; 12 nucleotides align to TRBD1. The CDR3 covers 15 residues. The junction had 8 bases not matched to a gene; V was cut back by 4 bases and J by 6 bases. The germline V gene encodes CDR1 SGHKS and CDR2 YYEKEE (reference sequence). In nucleotides, the CDR3 is TGTGCCAGCAGCGAAACCGGGACAGGGGGCCGCGAGCAGTACTTC. This encodes CASSETGTGGREQYF.

J is TRBJ2-5 and V is TRBV5-6; TRBD2 matches 15 bases. The CDR3 has 17 amino acids. Trimming at V came to 3 bases and at J to 5 bases, leaving 8 bases not matched to a gene. Germline V gene data show CDR1 as SGHDT and CDR2 as YYEEEE. CDR3 amino acids: CASSSGTSGRRPETQYF. CDR3 DNA sequence: TGTGCCAGCAGCTCCGGGACTAGCGGGAGGCGCCCGGAGACCCAGTACTTC.

A word on this clone: The same CDR3 is also encoded by other DNA sequences in this sample. The V and J genes are TRBV18 and TRBJ2-3; D uncertain. Trimming removed 0 bases from V and 3 bases from J, with 1 base in between. CDR1 KGHSH and CDR2 LQKENI come from the germline V gene. The CDR3 is 12 residues long. The CDR3 DNA reads as TGTGCCAGCTCACCACCGACAGATACGCAGTATTTT. This sequence encodes CASSPPTDTQYF.